This entry features one TCR beta chain sequence. The same CDR3 is also encoded by other DNA sequences in this sample. Original methodology: Amplification of reference gene primers provided the estimated nucleated cell counts. Profiled with immunoSEQ multiplex PCR; TCRdb holds only in-frame clones, not every one. V, J and clone size derive from that table, while D and trimming were established from the DNA sequence. The repertoire holds fewer than 300,000 clones, with over 75% as singletons. Trimming removed 6 bases from V and 3 bases from J; junction bases left unmatched: 3. Germline-derived CDR1 and CDR2 are MNHEY and SVGAGI. The CDR3 length is 14 residues. The data derive from a study of blood T cell repertoires in COVID-19. Study-level information: Material from acute and convalescent COVID-19 was sourced from the United States, Italy and Spain. The cDNA or gDNA used as material had been derived from T cells, B-cell-depleted T cells, or PBMCs.

While infection was still active, Seattle patients were enrolled and then followed longitudinally. The V and J genes are TRBV6-5 and TRBJ2-7, with 12 bases fitting TRBD2. The clonotype was recovered from a man aged 50 to 59 with COVID-19, enrolled during active disease. What was sequenced was peripheral blood. The DNA for the CDR3 is TGTGCCAGCAGGACTAGCGGGGGAAGCTACGAGCAGTACTTC. This sequence encodes CASRTSGGSYEQYF.